The 17 T cell receptor beta chains given below trace back to one sample, sequenced in a study of cytomegalovirus exposure and HLA in healthy donors. Amplification used 60 Vbeta primers and 13 Jbeta primers. TCRdb's table, derived via immunoSEQ multiplex PCR, lists solely in-frame clones and lacks some. The table records around 120,000 clones, about three quarters of them present only once. The sample consisted of PBMCs. All receptors come from a woman aged 35 to 49 in good health and CMV-seropositive.

The rearrangement links TRBV29-1 to TRBJ2-5; 11 positions agree with TRBD2. This CDR3 is built from 13 residues. V gave up 3 bases and J gave up 5 bases; unmatched junction bases: 2. CDR1 SQVTM and CDR2 ANQGSEA come from the germline V gene. CDR3 in amino acids: CSVEPSGRETQYF. Written as DNA, the CDR3 is TGCAGCGTTGAGCCTAGCGGGAGGGAGACCCAGTACTTC.

CDR3 DNA sequence: TGTGCCACCAGCAGAGAAACAGGGGGCAACACTGAAGCTTTCTTT. Protein product: CATSRETGGNTEAFF. The V and J genes are TRBV15 and TRBJ1-1, with TRBD1 matching 9 bases. Unmatched junction bases numbered 1, after V lost 0 bases and J lost 2 bases. Germline V CDR1 and CDR2: LNHNV, YYDKDF (reference sequence). The CDR3 is made up of 15 amino acids.

The chain carries TRBV7-9 and TRBJ2-1; no clear D gene. CDR1 and CDR2 (germline): SEHNR, FQNEAQ (reference sequence). The CDR3 has 13 amino acids. V shed 5 bases and J shed 7 bases, with 12 bases lying between them. The CDR3 region is CASSPSHGNEQFF. Here the CDR3 DNA reads TGTGCCAGCAGCCCGTCACACGGGAATGAGCAGTTCTTC.

The CDR3 DNA is TGTGCCAGCAGCTTAGGACAGGGATCCAATGAGCAGTTCTTC. This gives the protein CASSLGQGSNEQFF. The gene calls are TRBV11-2 and TRBJ2-1; 7 nucleotides match TRBD1. The CDR3 has 14 amino acids. The V and J ends lost 1 base and 6 bases, in that order; junction bases with no gene match: 3. Germline CDR1 reads SGHAT; CDR2 reads FQNNGV.

J is TRBJ1-2 and V is TRBV10-1; no firm D call. Trimming removed 3 bases at V and 3 bases at J, with 8 bases between. Germline CDR1 is WNHNN and CDR2 is SYGVQD (reference sequence). This CDR3 region has 13 residues. The CDR3: CASSDGSDYGYTF. CDR3 sequence (DNA): TGCGCCAGCAGTGATGGTTCAGACTATGGCTACACCTTC.

The chain carries TRBV19 and TRBJ2-7, with D perhaps TRBD1 (7 bases). The CDR3 runs to 16 residues. V lost 5 bases, J lost 2 bases, and 19 bases lay in between. Germline CDR1 is LNHDA and CDR2 is SQIVND (reference sequence). The CDR3 here is CASSPSPGGTTYEQYF. DNA of the CDR3: TGTGCCAGTAGTCCCTCTCCAGGGGGGACAACCTACGAGCAGTACTTC.

The J gene is TRBJ1-3, the V gene TRBV5-4; possibly TRBD1 for D (5 bases). This CDR3 comprises 15 residues. Trimming left V 3 bases short and J 1 base short, with 11 bases between. Germline V CDR1 and CDR2: SGHNT, YYREEE (reference sequence). The CDR3 reads CASSSGDRSGNTIYF. The CDR3 DNA follows: TGTGCCAGCAGCTCGGGGGACCGGTCTGGAAACACCATATATTTT.

The V call is TRBV6-1, the J call TRBJ2-2, with TRBD1 matching 12 bases. Germline CDR1 is MNHNS and CDR2 is SASEGT. Trimming at V came to 7 bases and at J to 6 bases, leaving 3 bases not matched to a gene. The CDR3 spans 14 residues. CDR3 loop: CASTGTGGPGELFF. The CDR3 DNA reads TGTGCCAGCACCGGGACAGGGGGCCCCGGGGAGCTGTTTTTT.

Comment on this clone: Within the sample, other DNA sequences also encode this same CDR3. V gene TRBV5-1 combines with J gene TRBJ1-1; the D gene is possibly TRBD1 (5 bases). Deletions cut 0 bases from V and 2 bases from J, with 8 bases between. From germline, CDR1 is SGHRS and CDR2 YFSETQ. There are 14 residues in the CDR3. The CDR3, as DNA: TGCGCCAGCAGCTTGGGACAGAAAAACACTGAAGCTTTCTTT. This translates into CASSLGQKNTEAFF.

J is TRBJ1-4 and V is TRBV19, with D maybe TRBD1 (6 bases). The CDR3 spans 15 residues. V was pared by 5 bases and J by 5 bases, with 15 bases between. Germline CDR1 and CDR2: LNHDA and SQIVND (reference sequence). The DNA for the CDR3 is TGTGCCAGTAGTGTAAGGGACACGGGGAATGAAAAACTGTTTTTT. Its translation is CASSVRDTGNEKLFF.

The CDR3 loop reads CASSLQTGENTGELFF. In DNA form, the CDR3 reads TGCGCCAGCAGCTTACAAACGGGAGAGAACACCGGGGAGCTGTTTTTT. The rearrangement uses TRBV5-1 and TRBJ2-2, with D possibly matching TRBD2 (6 bases). The CDR3 has 16 residues. Trimming removed 2 bases at V and 1 base at J, with 12 bases between. In germline, CDR1 is SGHRS, CDR2 YFSETQ.

The chain is built from TRBV7-8 and TRBJ2-1; TRBD1 matches 7 bases. Germline CDR1 reads SGHVS; CDR2 reads FQNEAQ. After removal of 5 bases from V and 10 bases from J, the junction contained 14 bases not matched to a gene. The CDR3 consists of 15 residues. The DNA for the CDR3 is TGTGCCAGCAGCCCACCGGGACAGACCTTCGGGGAGCAGTTCTTC. It codes for CASSPPGQTFGEQFF.

The chain couples TRBV27 to TRBJ2-2; tentatively, D is TRBD2 (5 bases). The length of the CDR3 is 15 residues. Trimming removed 3 bases from V and 4 bases from J, with 12 bases in between. In germline, CDR1 is MNHEY, CDR2 SMNVEV (reference sequence). The CDR3 DNA sequence: TGTGCCAGCAGTTTTGGGAGTTTGCGCACCGGGGAGCTGTTTTTT. The encoded protein is CASSFGSLRTGELFF.

CDR3 sequence: CASSMHRVRQYF. In nucleotides, the CDR3 is TGTGCCAGCAGTATGCACAGGGTGCGGCAGTACTTC. The rearrangement uses TRBV25-1 and TRBJ2-7, with a possible D match to TRBD1 (6 bases). CDR1 and CDR2 from the germline V gene are MGHDK and SYGVNS. V lost 5 bases to trimming and J lost 9 bases, with 14 bases between them. The CDR3 runs 12 residues.

This clone has just a few counts. The V and J genes are TRBV4-1 and TRBJ1-1; 7 nucleotides align to TRBD1. Germline CDR1 and CDR2: MGHRA and YSYEKL. The CDR3 loop spans 16 amino acids. J was trimmed by 3 bases and V by 0 bases; bases with no gene match: 7. For the CDR3, the DNA is TGCGCCAGCAGCCAAGATTCTCGGGACAGCGACACTGAAGCTTTCTTT. Protein: CASSQDSRDSDTEAFF.

This clone was seen more than once but under ten times. The chain uses TRBV6-4 and TRBJ2-3, with 11 bases identical to TRBD2. V lost 3 bases and J lost 0; bases outside the gene matches: 5. This CDR3 contains 17 residues. Looked up from germline, CDR1 is MRHNA and CDR2 is SNTAGT. Here the CDR3 reads CASSEHRTSGSTDTQYF. In DNA, the CDR3 is TGTGCCAGCAGTGAACACCGGACTAGCGGGAGCACAGATACGCAGTATTTT.

The rearrangement uses TRBV7-6 and TRBJ1-2, with TRBD1 matching over 9 bases. With V trimmed by 0 bases and J by 2 bases, 1 base remained unmatched. Germline lookup yields CDR1 SGHVS and CDR2 FNYEAQ. This CDR3 comprises 15 residues. The CDR3 spells CASSLATGGNYGYTF. DNA for the CDR3: TGTGCCAGCAGCTTAGCGACAGGGGGAAACTATGGCTACACCTTC.